This T cell receptor beta chain emerged from a study of T cell responses to AZD1222 COVID-19 vaccine. Data came from immunoSEQ multiplex PCR; TCRdb stores just in-frame clones and leaves some out. Altogether some 120,000 clones are present, about nine tenths being singletons, with the ten largest covering approximately 7.6%. This CDR3 region has 17 residues. Germline assignment: CDR1 SGHVS and CDR2 FNYEAQ. V lost 5 bases and J lost 0, with 20 bases in between. The rearrangement uses TRBV7-6 and TRBJ2-7; the D is unclear. The sequence derives from an adult in good health. Sequenced material: peripheral blood, taken on day 0 of AZD1222 vaccination. CDR3 loop: CASSPALGGITSYEQYF. The CDR3 DNA sequence: TGTGCCAGCAGCCCGGCGTTGGGCGGAATAACCTCCTACGAGCAGTACTTC.